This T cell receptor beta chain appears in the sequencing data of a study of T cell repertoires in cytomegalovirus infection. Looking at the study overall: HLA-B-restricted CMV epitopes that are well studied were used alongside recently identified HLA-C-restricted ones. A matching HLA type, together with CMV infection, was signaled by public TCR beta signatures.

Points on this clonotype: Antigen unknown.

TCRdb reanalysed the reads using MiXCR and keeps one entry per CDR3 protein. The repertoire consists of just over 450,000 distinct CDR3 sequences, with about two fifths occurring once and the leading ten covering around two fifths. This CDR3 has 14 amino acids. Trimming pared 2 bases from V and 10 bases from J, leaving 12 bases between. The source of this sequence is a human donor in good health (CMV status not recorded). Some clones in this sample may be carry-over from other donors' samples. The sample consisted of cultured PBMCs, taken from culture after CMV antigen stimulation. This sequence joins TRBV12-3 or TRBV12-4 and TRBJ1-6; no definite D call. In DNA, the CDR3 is TGTGCCAGCAGTTTAATTGTAGAGGACTCACCCCTCCACTTT. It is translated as CASSLIVEDSPLHF.